These 28 T cell receptor beta chains were sequenced from one sample in a study of blood T cell repertoires in COVID-19. Generated by immunoSEQ multiplex PCR, the TCRdb table keeps only in-frame clones and is missing some. The sample has a few hundred thousand clones, roughly 84% seen once. The sequencing input was peripheral blood. These receptors were collected from a man aged 35 to 55 with acute or convalescent COVID-19.

J is TRBJ1-2 and V is TRBV4-3; TRBD1 matches at 8 bases. J lost 8 bases, V lost 0 bases, and 8 bases had no gene match. The CDR3 sequence is 15 residues long. Germline CDR1 is LGHNA and CDR2 is YSLEER. This CDR3 reads CASSQDPRTGSGYTF. The CDR3 DNA reads as TGCGCCAGCAGCCAAGATCCTAGGACAGGGAGCGGCTACACCTTC.

The CDR3 region has the DNA TGCAGTGTCAGGAGGGGTGCTGAAGCTTTCTTT. This encodes CSVRRGAEAFF. This rearrangement joins TRBV20-1 to TRBJ1-1; possibly TRBD1 for D (5 bases). V shed 7 bases and J shed 6 bases, with 12 bases lying between them. In germline, CDR1 is DFQATT, CDR2 SNEGSKA (reference sequence). The CDR3 runs to 11 residues.

This CDR3 reads CASSDYEATNQPQHF. The CDR3 coding sequence is TGTGCCAGCAGTGATTATGAAGCGACCAATCAGCCCCAGCATTTT. The chain has TRBV6-1 and TRBJ1-5, with D unresolved. In germline, CDR1 is MNHNS, CDR2 SASEGT. The CDR3 has 15 residues. V was cut by 3 bases and J by 3 bases, with 12 bases left in between.

The J gene is TRBJ2-7, the V gene TRBV28; D not resolved. The CDR3 covers 12 residues. Deletions cut 5 bases from V and 2 bases from J, with 7 bases between. CDR1 and CDR2 (germline): MDHEN, SYDVKM. In DNA, the CDR3 is TGTGCCAGCAGTCAACAGACCTACGAGCAGTACTTC. Protein: CASSQQTYEQYF. Based on the CDR3 plus reference TRBV28 and TRBJ2-7, the full variable domain is DVKVTQSSRYLVKRTGEKVFLECVQDMDHENMFWYRQDPGLGLRLIYFSYDVKMKEKGDIPEGYSVSREKKERFSLILESASTNQTSMYLCASSQQTYEQYFGPGTRLTVT.

This chain links TRBV6-5 with TRBJ1-6; possible D gene TRBD1, 6 bases. The CDR3 extends over 13 amino acids. Germline CDR1 MNHEY, CDR2 SVGAGI. The V gene lost 7 bases and the J gene lost 6 bases, with 10 bases spanning the gap. CDR3 nucleotides: TGTGCCAGCAAACAGGGTCTTAATTCACCCCTCCACTTT. It encodes CASKQGLNSPLHF.

V is TRBV2 and J is TRBJ1-1; 8 bases line up with TRBD1. The V and J ends lost 7 bases and 6 bases, in that order; junction bases with no gene match: 10. CDR3 length: 14 residues. CDR1 is SNHLY, CDR2 FYNNEI, per germline. CDR3 bases: TGTGCCAGCAACGGACAGGGAGGTGTAGCTGAAGCTTTCTTT. The encoded protein is CASNGQGGVAEAFF. The full variable domain, its missing parts supplied by reference TRBV2 and TRBJ1-1, is EPEVTQTPSHQVTQMGQEVILRCVPISNHLYFYWYRQILGQKVEFLVSFYNNEISEKSEIFDDQFSVERPDGSNFTLKIRSTKLEDSAMYFCASNGQGGVAEAFFGQGTRLTVV.

A few counts support this clone. This sample also contains other DNA sequences that code for the same CDR3. The chain combines TRBV11-3 with TRBJ1-1; D gene unclear. V gave up 2 bases and J gave up 3 bases, with 7 bases separating them. Germline CDR1 is SGHNT and CDR2 is YENEEA. The CDR3 extends over 13 amino acids. CDR3 sequence: CASSLLPDTEAFF. The CDR3 region has the DNA TGTGCCAGCAGCTTATTGCCAGACACTGAAGCTTTCTTT. The full variable domain, completed using reference TRBV11-3 and TRBJ1-1, is EAGVVQSPRYKIIEKKQPVAFWCNPISGHNTLYWYLQNLGQGPELLIRYENEEAVDDSQLPKDRFSAERLKGVDSTLKIQPAELGDSAVYLCASSLLPDTEAFFGQGTRLTVV.

This clone was seen just once. The rearrangement links TRBV10-3 to TRBJ2-2; D ambiguous. The CDR3 runs to 14 residues. V was cut by 4 bases and J by 2 bases, with 8 bases left in between. Germline V gene data show CDR1 as ENHRY and CDR2 as SYGVKD. The CDR3 nucleotides are TGTGCCATCAGTGGTGTCCGTAACACCGGGGAGCTGTTTTTT. Protein sequence: CAISGVRNTGELFF.

V and J are TRBV5-6 and TRBJ2-1; 7 bases match TRBD1. CDR1 SGHDT and CDR2 YYEEEE come from the germline V gene. With 4 bases clipped from V and 12 bases from J, the junction kept 10 bases outside the gene matches. CDR3 length: 13 residues. CDR3 sequence reads: CASSRPADRVQFF. CDR3 bases: TGTGCCAGCAGCCGTCCCGCCGACAGGGTGCAGTTCTTC.

The V call is TRBV7-3, the J call TRBJ1-1; no reliable D call. The CDR3 length is 14 residues. Trimming cost V 3 bases and J 1 base, with 9 bases left between them. Germline CDR1 SGHTA, CDR2 FQGTGA. The CDR3 sequence: CASSLRAQNTEAFF. CDR3 in DNA: TGTGCCAGCAGCTTGAGGGCACAGAACACTGAAGCTTTCTTT.

Worth noting for this clone: This same CDR3 is encoded by further DNA sequences in the sample. The chain joins TRBV5-1 to TRBJ1-2, with 7 positions matching TRBD1. This CDR3 region has 14 residues. The trim removed 0 bases at V and 3 bases at J, leaving 2 bases unmatched. CDR1 SGHRS and CDR2 YFSETQ come from the germline V gene. In DNA, the CDR3 is TGCGCCAGCAGCTTGGGACAGGGAGACTATGGCTACACCTTC. Its translation: CASSLGQGDYGYTF.

The CDR3 loop is CSARMGLGTEAFF. Here the CDR3 DNA reads TGCAGCGCCCGAATGGGGCTAGGTACTGAAGCTTTCTTT. This chain joins TRBV29-1 and TRBJ1-1; tentative D call: TRBD1 (5 bases). V lost 7 bases, J lost 5 bases, and 17 bases lay in between. Germline CDR1 reads SQVTM; CDR2 reads ANQGSEA. This CDR3 is built from 13 residues.

The chain links TRBV2 to TRBJ2-5, with TRBD1 as a possible D gene (5 bases). V shed 10 bases and J shed 4 bases, with 16 bases lying between them. Germline V gene lookup returns CDR1 SNHLY and CDR2 FYNNEI. The CDR3 length is 13 residues. The CDR3 loop is CAILPTQGETQYF. Written as DNA, the CDR3 is TGTGCCATCCTCCCGACCCAGGGAGAGACCCAGTACTTC.

This chain connects TRBV3-1 (or the pseudogene TRBV3-2) to TRBJ1-1, with 7 positions matching TRBD1. V shed 1 base and J 11 bases; nucleotides not matched to a gene: 13. The CDR3 runs to 15 residues. CDR1 and CDR2 from the germline V gene are LGHDT and YNNKEL (reference sequence). CDR3 DNA: TGTGCCAGCAGCCAAGGGACGTTCGACAGGGCGGCCGCTTTCTTT. This sequence encodes CASSQGTFDRAAAFF.

V usage is TRBV7-8 and J usage is TRBJ2-7; D is perhaps TRBD1 (6 bases). CDR3 length equals 17 residues. V shed 5 bases and J shed 3 bases, with 23 bases lying between them. The germline V gene encodes CDR1 SGHVS and CDR2 FQNEAQ. The CDR3 reads CASSGTPTGQHYYEQYF. For the CDR3, the DNA is TGTGCCAGCAGCGGAACACCGACTGGACAGCACTACTACGAGCAGTACTTC.

The chain is built from TRBV3-1 (or the pseudogene TRBV3-2) and TRBJ2-3; 8 bases are a match to TRBD2. The CDR3 length is 16 residues. The germline gives CDR1 LGHDT, CDR2 YNNKEL (reference sequence). The V and J ends lost 2 bases and 5 bases, in that order; junction bases with no gene match: 9. In DNA, the CDR3 is TGTGCCAGCAGCCAAAGGGCTAGCGGGTCGGGAGATACGCAGTATTTT. This codes for CASSQRASGSGDTQYF.

This chain links TRBV30 with TRBJ2-1, with 9 bases matching TRBD2. The CDR3 covers 13 residues. Germline V gene data show CDR1 as GTSNPN and CDR2 as SVGIG (reference sequence). V trimming: 1 base; J trimming: 7 bases; junction bases outside the gene matches: 2. The chain's CDR3 is CAWSALAGNEQFF. CDR3 bases: TGTGCCTGGAGTGCGCTAGCGGGGAATGAGCAGTTCTTC.

The chain employs TRBV7-3 and TRBJ2-7; TRBD1 matches at 7 bases. CDR3 size: 15 residues. CDR1 and CDR2 (germline): SGHTA, FQGTGA. J was trimmed by 2 bases and V by 2 bases; bases with no gene match: 6. The chain's CDR3 is CASSLLDRLPYEQYF. CDR3 DNA sequence: TGTGCCAGCAGCTTACTGGACAGGCTTCCCTACGAGCAGTACTTC.

This clone was recorded once. V and J are TRBV19 and TRBJ2-7, with D perhaps matching TRBD2 (7 bases). V lost 3 bases, J lost 3 bases, and 18 bases lay in between. Germline-derived CDR1 and CDR2 are LNHDA and SQIVND (reference sequence). The CDR3 length is 16 residues. In nucleotides, the CDR3 is TGTGCCAGTAGTATTTACGGGGGGCGCGGATTCTACGAGCAGTACTTC. Translated: CASSIYGGRGFYEQYF.

The V call is TRBV5-4, the J call TRBJ1-4; tentatively, D is TRBD1 (5 bases). CDR3 length: 16 residues. The V gene's germline CDR1 is SGHNT and CDR2 YYREEE (reference sequence). V was pared by 1 base and J by 0 bases, with 10 bases between. The CDR3: CASSLRATATNEKLFF. The DNA for the CDR3 is TGTGCCAGCAGCTTGAGGGCGACAGCAACTAATGAAAAACTGTTTTTT.

The chain recombines TRBV10-3 with TRBJ1-2; no reliable D call. V was clipped by 2 bases and J by 4 bases, with 8 bases between them. CDR3 size: 13 residues. In germline, CDR1 is ENHRY, CDR2 SYGVKD. The CDR3 sequence is CAISERDFYGYTF. CDR3 sequence (DNA): TGTGCCATCAGTGAGCGGGATTTCTATGGCTACACCTTC.

The genes are TRBV7-3 and TRBJ2-2; the D gene is possibly TRBD1 (6 bases). Trimming cost V 3 bases and J 4 bases, with 9 bases left between them. Germline CDR1 is SGHTA and CDR2 is FQGTGA. This CDR3 region has 14 residues. CDR3 sequence reads: CASSLTGSTGELFF. The CDR3 DNA follows: TGTGCCAGCAGCTTGACAGGAAGCACCGGGGAGCTGTTTTTT.

This chain uses TRBV6-1 with TRBJ1-2; D may be TRBD1 (6 bases). CDR1 and CDR2 (germline): MNHNS, SASEGT. Trimming shortened V by 3 bases and J by 4 bases, and 15 bases separated the two germline ends. The CDR3 spans 15 residues. The CDR3 bases are TGTGCCAGCAGTGAGAGTGGGACATCCTCCTATGGCTACACCTTC. Protein sequence: CASSESGTSSYGYTF.

The chain recombines TRBV6-1 with TRBJ1-3, with a possible D match to TRBD1 (5 bases). CDR1 and CDR2 (germline): MNHNS, SASEGT. The CDR3 runs to 13 residues. Trimming cost V 1 base and J 5 bases, with 6 bases left between them. The CDR3 region is CASSEGQRNTIYF. CDR3 DNA: TGTGCCAGCAGTGAAGGACAGCGAAACACCATATATTTT.

This chain joins TRBV29-1 and TRBJ2-7; D perhaps matches TRBD1 (5 bases). Per the germline V gene, CDR1 is SQVTM and CDR2 is ANQGSEA. Trimming cost V 1 base and J 5 bases, with 9 bases left between them. The CDR3 length is 12 residues. CDR3 nucleotide sequence: TGCAGCGTTGAAGTAGGGGCTAACGAGCAGTACTTC. This encodes CSVEVGANEQYF.

The J gene is TRBJ1-2, the V gene TRBV5-4; TRBD1 matches at 10 bases. This CDR3 is 17 amino acids long. V trimming: 4 bases; J trimming: 6 bases; junction bases outside the gene matches: 15. Germline values: CDR1 SGHNT, CDR2 YYREEE (reference sequence). The CDR3: CASSLPPRDRGGDGYTF. CDR3 coding DNA: TGTGCCAGCAGCCTCCCCCCCCGGGACAGGGGAGGGGATGGCTACACCTTC.

The count of this clone is one. For the CDR3, the DNA is TGTGCCAGCAGCACCCAGGCGGGACTCGGTGAGCAGTTCTTC. This translates into CASSTQAGLGEQFF. This chain joins TRBV7-3 and TRBJ2-1, with a tentative D call TRBD2 (6 bases). Trimming removed 5 bases at V and 9 bases at J, with 17 bases between. The CDR3 runs 14 residues. Germline V gene data show CDR1 as SGHTA and CDR2 as FQGTGA.

The chain is built from TRBV28 and TRBJ2-5; 7 bases line up with TRBD2. V was pared by 5 bases and J by 4 bases, with 10 bases of the junction left unmatched. Germline V gene data show CDR1 as MDHEN and CDR2 as SYDVKM. CDR3 length: 15 amino acids. CDR3 sequence reads: CASSSAQRGRETQYF. In DNA, the CDR3 is TGTGCCAGCAGTAGTGCCCAGCGGGGAAGAGAGACCCAGTACTTC.